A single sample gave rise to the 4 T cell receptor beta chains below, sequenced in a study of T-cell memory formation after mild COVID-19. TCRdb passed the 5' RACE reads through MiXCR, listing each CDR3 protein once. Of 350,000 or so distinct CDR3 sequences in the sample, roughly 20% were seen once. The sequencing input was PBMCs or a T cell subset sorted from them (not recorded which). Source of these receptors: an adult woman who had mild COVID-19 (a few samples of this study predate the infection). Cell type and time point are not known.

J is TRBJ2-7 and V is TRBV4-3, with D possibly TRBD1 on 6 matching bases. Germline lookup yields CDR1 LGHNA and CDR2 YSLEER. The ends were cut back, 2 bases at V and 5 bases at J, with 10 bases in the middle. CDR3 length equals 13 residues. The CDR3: CASSQNRANEQYF. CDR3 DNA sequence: TGCGCCAGCAGCCAAAACAGGGCTAACGAGCAGTACTTC.

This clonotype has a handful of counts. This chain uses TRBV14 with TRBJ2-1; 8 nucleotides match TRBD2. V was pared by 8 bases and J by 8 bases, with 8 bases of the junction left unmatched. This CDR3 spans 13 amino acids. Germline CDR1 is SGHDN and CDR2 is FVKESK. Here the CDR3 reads CASGPAGVDEQFF. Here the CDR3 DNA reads TGTGCCAGCGGGCCAGCGGGAGTGGATGAGCAGTTCTTC. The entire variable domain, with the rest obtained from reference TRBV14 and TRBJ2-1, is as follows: EAGVTQFPSHSVIEKGQTVTLRCDPISGHDNLYWYRRVMGKEIKFLLHFVKESKQDESGMPNNRFLAERTGGTYSTLKVQPAELEDSGVYFCASGPAGVDEQFFGPGTRLTVL.

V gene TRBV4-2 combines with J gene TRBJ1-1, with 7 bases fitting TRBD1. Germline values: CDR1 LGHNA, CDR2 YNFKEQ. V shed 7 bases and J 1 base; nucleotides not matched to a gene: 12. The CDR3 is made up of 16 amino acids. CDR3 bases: TGTGCCAGCACCTTAGGTGGGGACAGCCGGAACACTGAAGCTTTCTTT. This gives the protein CASTLGGDSRNTEAFF.

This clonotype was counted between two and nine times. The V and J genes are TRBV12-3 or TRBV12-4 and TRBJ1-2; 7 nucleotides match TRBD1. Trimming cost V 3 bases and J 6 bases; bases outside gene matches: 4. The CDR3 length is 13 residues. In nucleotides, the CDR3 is TGTGCCAGCAGTTTCGAGGGGGCGCATGGCTACACCTTC. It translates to CASSFEGAHGYTF.